The 6 T cell receptor beta chains below were found in one sample sequenced in a study of cytomegalovirus exposure and HLA in healthy donors. The method was immunoSEQ multiplex PCR; TCRdb's version includes in-frame clones alone and lacks a portion of them. The data show some 330,000 clones, about nine tenths seen once. Sample: PBMCs. Receptors originate from a woman aged 18-29 years in good health and CMV-seronegative.

This clone appeared a few times. CDR3 nucleotide sequence: TGTGCCAGCAGCCAAGATACAGCAAACTATGGCTACACCTTC. It specifies CASSQDTANYGYTF. The rearrangement links TRBV4-2 to TRBJ1-2, with D hard to call. CDR3 length: 14 residues. Germline V gene lookup returns CDR1 LGHNA and CDR2 YNFKEQ. The V gene lost 0 bases and the J gene lost 2 bases, with 7 bases spanning the gap.

This rearrangement joins TRBV10-3 to TRBJ2-7, with D possibly matching TRBD2 (5 bases). V was pared by 8 bases and J by 1 base, with 9 bases between. The CDR3 runs to 12 residues. Germline values: CDR1 ENHRY, CDR2 SYGVKD. In DNA form, the CDR3 reads TGTGCCATCGGCGGGCCATCCTACGAGCAGTACTTC. This codes for CAIGGPSYEQYF.

The rearrangement uses TRBV2 and TRBJ2-7, with 8 nucleotides matching TRBD1. The CDR3 totals 14 residues. Germline CDR1 is SNHLY and CDR2 is FYNNEI. The V gene end was trimmed by 1 base and the J gene end by 3 bases; junction bases not matched to a gene: 2. CDR3 residues: CASSEGTGSYEQYF. The CDR3 nucleotides are TGTGCCAGCAGTGAAGGGACAGGGAGCTACGAGCAGTACTTC.

The V gene is TRBV5-1, the J gene TRBJ2-3; 7 bases fit TRBD1. The CDR3 has 16 residues. The V gene end was trimmed by 1 base and the J gene end by 1 base; junction bases not matched to a gene: 6. CDR1 and CDR2 (germline): SGHRS, YFSETQ. The CDR3 protein is CASSLWDTGGTDTQYF. Written as DNA, the CDR3 is TGCGCCAGCAGCTTGTGGGACACAGGGGGCACAGATACGCAGTATTTT.

This clone was recorded only once. The chain has TRBV7-2 and TRBJ1-5; possibly TRBD1 for D (6 bases). The CDR3 has 14 residues. The germline gives CDR1 SGHTA, CDR2 FQGNSA. Trimming left V 6 bases short and J 0 bases short, with 9 bases between. The CDR3 DNA sequence: TGTGCCAGCAGACCGGACAGTAGCAATCAGCCCCAGCATTTT. It yields the protein CASRPDSSNQPQHF.

The chain joins TRBV27 to TRBJ2-1; TRBD2 is a possible D gene (5 bases). The CDR3 runs 17 residues. V was pared by 5 bases and J by 0 bases, with 17 bases between. The germline V gene encodes CDR1 MNHEY and CDR2 SMNVEV (reference sequence). The DNA for the CDR3 is TGTGCCAGCAGTCCCTGGGCTTCTGGGAGCTCCTACAATGAGCAGTTCTTC. It is translated as CASSPWASGSSYNEQFF.